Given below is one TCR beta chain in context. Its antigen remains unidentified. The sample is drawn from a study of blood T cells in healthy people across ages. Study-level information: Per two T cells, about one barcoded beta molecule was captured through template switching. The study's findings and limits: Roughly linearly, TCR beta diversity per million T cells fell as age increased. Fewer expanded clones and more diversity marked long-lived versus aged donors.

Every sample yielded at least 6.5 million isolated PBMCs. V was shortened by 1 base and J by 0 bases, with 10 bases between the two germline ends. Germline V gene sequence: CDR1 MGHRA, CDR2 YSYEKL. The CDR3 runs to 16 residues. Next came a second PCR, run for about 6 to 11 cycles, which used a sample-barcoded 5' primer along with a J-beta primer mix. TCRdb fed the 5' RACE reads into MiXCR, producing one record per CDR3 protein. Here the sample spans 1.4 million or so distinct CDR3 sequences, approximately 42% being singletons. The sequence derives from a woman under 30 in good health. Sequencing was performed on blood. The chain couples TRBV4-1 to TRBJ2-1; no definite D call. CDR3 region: CASSQGWVHSYNEQFF. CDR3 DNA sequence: TGCGCCAGCAGCCAAGGGTGGGTCCACTCCTACAATGAGCAGTTCTTC.